These T cell receptor beta chains were read from a single sample in a study of blood T cells in healthy people across ages. TCRdb re-called the 5' RACE reads through MiXCR, storing one row per CDR3 protein. The sample carries roughly 800,000 distinct CDR3 sequences, 20% to 30% recorded once. These data are also associated with another study on T cells of mothers and their children.

Source material: blood. These receptors were taken from a boy younger than 18 in good health. CDR3s include the opening cysteine and the closing phenylalanine or tryptophan. Each record gives: V gene, clone size, D gene, J gene, CDR3 protein, CDR3 DNA. The D gene is left open where the match is weak. Clone size appears in some rows only: once, few, many, or a class for an expanded clone.

TRBV7-2,NA,NA,TRBJ2-7,CASRERPGVGEQYF,TGTGCCAGCAGAGAGCGGCCTGGGGTTGGGGAGCAGTACTTC
TRBV5-8,NA,NA,TRBJ1-1,CASSPEGGTPNTEAFF,TGTGCCAGCAGCCCGGAGGGTGGAACCCCAAACACTGAAGCTTTCTTT
TRBV19,NA,NA,TRBJ2-3,CASSIQRGTDTQYF,TGTGCCAGTAGTATTCAGCGGGGCACAGATACGCAGTATTTT
TRBV5-5,NA,TRBD1,TRBJ2-3,CASSLGQGTDTRYF,TGTGCCAGCAGCTTGGGACAGGGAACAGATACGCGGTATTTT
TRBV4-1,NA,TRBD1,TRBJ2-7,CASSQLLGQGIDEQYF,TGCGCCAGCAGCCAATTGCTCGGACAGGGGATAGACGAGCAGTACTTC
TRBV20-1,NA,NA,TRBJ2-5,CSASSGIGKTQYF,TGCAGTGCTAGTTCCGGGATCGGAAAGACCCAGTACTTC
TRBV6-6,NA,NA,TRBJ1-2,CASSLMGSSSYGYTF,TGTGCCAGCAGTCTCATGGGTTCCTCGAGCTATGGCTACACCTTC
TRBV28,few,TRBD2,TRBJ2-5,CASSPPSGALQETQYF,TGTGCCAGCAGCCCCCCCAGCGGGGCCTTACAAGAGACCCAGTACTTC
TRBV20-1,NA,TRBD2,TRBJ2-7,CSARTSGLATSYEQYF,TGCAGTGCTAGAACTTCCGGACTAGCCACCTCCTACGAGCAGTATTTC
TRBV7-9,NA,TRBD1,TRBJ2-7,CASSLSGTGGGGQYF,TGTGCCAGCAGCTTATCAGGGACAGGGGGCGGTGGGCAGTACTTC
TRBV7-2,NA,NA,TRBJ1-2,CASSRDLTAYTF,TGTGCCAGCAGCCGCGACCTAACAGCCTACACCTTC
TRBV28,NA,TRBD2,TRBJ2-1,CASSLGLAGDPEQFF,TGTGCCAGCAGTTTGGGACTAGCGGGGGACCCTGAGCAGTTCTTC
TRBV2,few,TRBD2,TRBJ2-1,CASSDPAGGATYNEQFF,TGTGCCAGCAGTGACCCTGCCGGGGGGGCTACCTACAATGAGCAGTTCTTC
TRBV20-1,NA,NA,TRBJ2-5,CSARDSRTGGTQYF,TGCAGTGCTAGAGATTCGAGGACCGGCGGGACCCAGTACTTC
TRBV7-8,few,NA,TRBJ1-1,CASSSLRVEPEAFF,TGTGCCAGCAGCTCCTTACGCGTTGAACCTGAAGCTTTCTTT
TRBV4-1,NA,NA,TRBJ2-2,CASSQGRGPGELFF,TGCGCCAGCAGCCAAGGCCGGGGGCCCGGGGAGCTGTTTTTT
TRBV27,few,NA,TRBJ2-7,CASSGAHEQYF,TGTGCCAGCTCCGGTGCCCACGAGCAGTACTTC
TRBV12-3/TRBV12-4,NA,NA,TRBJ2-3,CASSPTGGGGTDTQYF,TGTGCCAGCAGTCCTACAGGGGGAGGGGGCACAGATACGCAGTATTTT
TRBV27,many,TRBD1,TRBJ1-2,CASSSSGTGNGYTF,TGTGCCAGCAGTTCGTCCGGGACAGGGAATGGCTACACCTTC
TRBV6-6,few,NA,TRBJ2-5,CASTGQEQETQYF,TGTGCCAGTACCGGGCAGGAACAAGAGACCCAGTACTTC
TRBV29-1,few,TRBD2,TRBJ2-7,CSVEPTSGGPYEQYF,TGCAGCGTTGAACCGACTAGCGGGGGACCCTACGAGCAGTACTTC
TRBV7-2,NA,TRBD2,TRBJ2-5,CASSLAASGGKETQYF,TGTGCCAGCAGCTTAGCGGCTAGCGGGGGCAAAGAGACCCAGTACTTC
TRBV6-5,NA,NA,TRBJ1-4,CASSYSRGPKIGEKLFF,TGTGCCAGCAGTTACTCTCGCGGACCCAAGATAGGTGAAAAACTGTTTTTT
TRBV6-5,NA,NA,TRBJ2-7,CASSYRRTPAYEQYF,TGTGCCAGCAGTTACAGGCGGACCCCCGCCTACGAGCAGTACTTC
TRBV5-1,few,NA,TRBJ2-1,CASSLGSDFSSYNEQFF,TGCGCCAGCAGCTTGGGTTCGGATTTTAGCTCCTACAATGAGCAGTTCTTC
TRBV10-3,few,NA,TRBJ2-5,CATSGKETQYF,TGTGCCACTTCGGGGAAAGAGACCCAGTACTTC
TRBV2,few,NA,TRBJ2-3,CASVLGDVTDTQYF,TGTGCCAGCGTGCTCGGAGACGTCACAGATACGCAGTATTTT
TRBV7-2,NA,NA,TRBJ1-1,CASAEPNTEAFF,TGTGCCAGCGCGGAGCCAAACACTGAAGCTTTCTTT
TRBV30,few,NA,TRBJ1-1,CAWNAGRLNTEAFF,TGTGCCTGGAATGCCGGCAGACTGAACACTGAAGCTTTCTTT
TRBV10-3,NA,NA,TRBJ1-2,CAISGPGDDGCTF,TGTGCCATCAGTGGCCCAGGGGATGATGGCTGCACCTTC
TRBV12-3/TRBV12-4,many,NA,TRBJ1-2,CASSLRQNYGYTF,TGTGCCAGCAGCCTGCGACAGAACTATGGCTACACCTTC
TRBV3-1,NA,NA,TRBJ2-5,CASSQEGATLQETQYF,TGTGCCAGCAGCCAAGAGGGGGCAACTCTCCAAGAGACCCAGTACTTC
TRBV6-5,NA,TRBD2,TRBJ2-7,CASRLGTSGAYEQYF,TGTGCCAGCAGGCTAGGGACTAGCGGGGCCTACGAGCAGTACTTC
TRBV4-2,NA,TRBD2,TRBJ2-1,CASSQLSGSSYNEQFF,TGTGCCAGCAGCCAACTTAGCGGGAGCTCCTACAATGAGCAGTTCTTC
TRBV10-3,NA,NA,TRBJ2-7,CAIGTNEQYF,TGTGCCATTGGGACAAACGAGCAGTACTTC
TRBV3-1,few,TRBD2,TRBJ2-5,CASSQETSVGETQYF,TGTGCCAGCAGCCAAGAAACTAGCGTGGGAGAGACCCAGTACTTC
TRBV4-1,NA,NA,TRBJ2-7,CASSQGGLNSYEQYF,TGCGCCAGCAGCCAAGGGGGGTTAAACTCCTACGAGCAGTACTTC
TRBV9,few,TRBD1,TRBJ1-5,CASSVSGGRNQPQHF,TGTGCCAGCAGCGTATCAGGGGGCCGCAATCAGCCCCAGCATTTT
TRBV12-3/TRBV12-4,NA,NA,TRBJ1-5,CTSSLRPGNQPQHF,TGTACCAGCAGTTTAAGGCCGGGGAATCAGCCCCAGCATTTT
TRBV7-3,NA,NA,TRBJ2-1,CASSSDSLGEQFF,TGTGCCAGCAGCTCCGACTCCCTAGGTGAGCAGTTCTTC
TRBV20-1,NA,NA,TRBJ1-2,CSANPNYGYTF,TGCAGTGCTAACCCGAACTATGGCTACACCTTC
TRBV10-3,few,TRBD1,TRBJ1-5,CAIGTGRSNQPQHF,TGTGCCATCGGGACAGGGCGCTCCAATCAGCCCCAGCATTTT
TRBV25-1,few,NA,TRBJ1-2,CASSEYGGARGYTF,TGTGCCAGCAGTGAATACGGAGGGGCTCGGGGCTACACCTTC
TRBV27,NA,NA,TRBJ2-5,CASSPSLTGEGTQYF,TGTGCCAGCAGCCCATCCCTGACAGGGGAGGGGACCCAGTACTTC
TRBV30,NA,NA,TRBJ2-5,CAWSRTLQETQYF,TGTGCCTGGTCCCGGACCCTACAAGAGACCCAGTACTTC
TRBV28,few,NA,TRBJ1-1,CASSLPIRRDGAFF,TGTGCCAGCAGTCTCCCGATTCGGAGGGATGGAGCTTTCTTT
TRBV27,few,TRBD1,TRBJ2-5,CASSPGQGQGVETQYF,TGTGCCAGCAGTCCCGGACAGGGACAAGGGGTGGAGACCCAGTACTTC
TRBV20-1,NA,NA,TRBJ2-7,CSAKTRDVSYEQYF,TGCAGTGCCAAGACAAGGGATGTGTCCTACGAGCAGTACTTC
TRBV12-3/TRBV12-4,NA,NA,TRBJ2-2,CASSPITVPNTGELFF,TGTGCCAGCAGCCCTATTACGGTGCCTAACACCGGGGAGCTGTTTTTT
TRBV6-5,once,TRBD1,TRBJ2-4,CASRETGVGKNIQYF,TGTGCCAGCAGAGAAACAGGGGTTGGCAAAAACATTCAGTACTTC
TRBV4-1,few,TRBD2,TRBJ2-2,CASSQDSGTKYTGELFF,TGCGCCAGCAGCCAGGATTCCGGGACTAAATACACCGGGGAGCTGTTTTTT
TRBV6-6,many,NA,TRBJ2-1,CASSERDNEQFF,TGCGCCAGCAGTGAGAGGGACAATGAGCAGTTCTTC
TRBV20-1,NA,TRBD2,TRBJ2-4,CSANSGGARNIQYF,TGCAGTGCTAATAGCGGGGGGGCGAGAAACATTCAGTACTTC
TRBV29-1,NA,NA,TRBJ2-7,CSVEDRENYEQYF,TGCAGCGTTGAAGATCGCGAGAACTACGAGCAGTACTTC
TRBV5-5,few,NA,TRBJ1-2,CASSALHSYGYTF,TGTGCCAGCAGCGCCCTGCACAGCTATGGCTACACCTTC
TRBV6-5,few,NA,TRBJ2-1,CASSYSKGPSVVEFF,TGTGCCAGCAGTTACTCGAAGGGGCCCTCTGTCGTCGAGTTCTTC
TRBV6-5,NA,NA,TRBJ2-7,CASSYSRGLVLYEQYF,TGTGCCAGCAGTTACTCGAGAGGCCTGGTGTTATACGAGCAGTACTTC
TRBV5-1,NA,TRBD1,TRBJ1-4,CASSLDTGVGEKLFF,TGCGCCAGCAGCTTGGATACAGGGGTGGGGGAAAAACTGTTTTTT
TRBV27,NA,TRBD1,TRBJ1-1,CASSPHRDRAYEAFF,TGTGCCAGCAGTCCCCACCGGGACAGGGCCTATGAAGCTTTCTTT